This T cell receptor (beta chain) is from a study of neurological immune-mediated disorders. Overall study findings and caveats: The most TCR clonal expansion was seen in HTLV-1-associated myelopathy, and the least was seen in multiple sclerosis, which fell below healthy controls.

The cDNA was generated through 5'RACE incorporating 10-nucleotide random UMIs. TCRdb ran MiXCR on the 5' RACE reads and lists one entry per CDR3 protein. The table lists fewer than 90,000 distinct CDR3 sequences, around a tenth of them singletons. This clonotype was observed at least ten times. The antigen is not known. V shed 4 bases and J shed 7 bases, with 20 bases lying between them. The CDR3 has 15 residues. Germline loops: CDR1 SGHRS, CDR2 YFSETQ. Unsorted libraries were derived from 2 million PBMCs stored at -80 C. This chain joins TRBV5-1 and TRBJ1-1; D possibly corresponds to TRBD1 (6 bases). The TCR sequence derives from a man aged 35 to 55 in good health. The source material was PBMCs. As DNA, the CDR3 is TGCGCCAGCAGCCAATACGGGGCAGGGGAAGGTGAAGCTTTCTTT. Translating it yields CASSQYGAGEGEAFF.